This T cell receptor (beta chain) was observed in a study of radiation and T cells in renal cell carcinoma. Of note for this clone: Its target is unknown.

Time point given: baseline pretreatment blood. Sample treatment: 15 Gy SBRT to primary tumor, nephrectomy 4 weeks later. Findings and caveats of the study: Pretreatment tumor biopsies were lacking, so baseline clonotypes are unknown. In blood, top tumor clones expanded by 2 weeks, shrinking by 4.

TCRdb keeps only in-frame clones here, not all; method: immunoSEQ multiplex PCR. In the table there are 100,000 or so clones, approximately 86% of which are singletons. This sequence was found in a man aged 50-59 years with renal cell carcinoma. This material consisted of blood, taken from a patient whose treatment included radiotherapy and nephrectomy.

The CDR3 DNA is TGCGCCAGCAGCCAAGGACAGGGGTCTGCAACTAATGAAAAACTGTTTTTT. Amino acid sequence: CASSQGQGSATNEKLFF. V and J are TRBV5-1 and TRBJ1-4; 9 bases map to TRBD1. CDR1 and CDR2 (germline): SGHRS, YFSETQ. V lost 4 bases, J lost 0 bases, and 7 bases stayed unmatched. The CDR3 runs to 17 residues.